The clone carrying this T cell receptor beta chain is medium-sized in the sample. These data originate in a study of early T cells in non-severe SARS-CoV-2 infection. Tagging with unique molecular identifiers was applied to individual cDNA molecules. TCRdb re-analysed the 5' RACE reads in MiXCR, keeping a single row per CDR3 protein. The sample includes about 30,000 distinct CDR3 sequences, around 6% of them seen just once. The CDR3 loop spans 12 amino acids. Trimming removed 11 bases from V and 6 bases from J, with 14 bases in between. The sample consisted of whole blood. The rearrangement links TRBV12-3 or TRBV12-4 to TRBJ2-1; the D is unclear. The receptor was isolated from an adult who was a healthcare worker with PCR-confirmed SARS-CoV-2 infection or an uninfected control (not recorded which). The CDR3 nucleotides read TGTGCCGTAGAAGTACCGCTCAATGAGCAGTTCTTC. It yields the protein CAVEVPLNEQFF.